The rows below give T cell receptor beta chains drawn from one sample of a study of T-cell reconstitution after alpha-beta-depleted transplantation in children. TCRdb independently ran MiXCR on the PCR reads; one entry per CDR3 protein. Of 230,000 or so distinct CDR3 sequences listed, around 12% are singletons. The specimen comprised PBMCs from the stem cell graft donor, sampled from the stem cell graft. The receptors here all came from a human donor who donated a stem cell graft to a child with acute lymphoblastic leukemia. The CDR3 runs from the conserved cysteine through the conserved F or W. Fields, in order: clone size, V gene, D gene, J gene, CDR3 DNA, CDR3 protein. D genes are given only for firm matches. The size field is filled for only some rows; it gives once, few, many or a size class.

many	TRBV18	NA	TRBJ2-5	TGTGCCAGCTCACCGATTGACAGGCGGCGGACCCAGTACTTC	CASSPIDRRRTQYF
NA	TRBV5-1	TRBD2	TRBJ2-5	TGCGCCAGCAGCTTGGGCCTAGCGGGAACACCCCAAGAGACCCAGTACTTC	CASSLGLAGTPQETQYF
many	TRBV18	NA	TRBJ1-4	TGTGCCACTACGGACAGTAATGAAAAACTGTTTTTT	CATTDSNEKLFF
once	TRBV11-3	TRBD2	TRBJ2-1	TGTGCCAGCAGCCCTAGCGGGGGCTTCCCCAATGAGCAGTTCTTC	CASSPSGGFPNEQFF
NA	TRBV11-3	TRBD2	TRBJ2-7	TGTGCCAGCAGCTTAATGTTCGGGGGGGGAACCTACGAGCAGTACTTC	CASSLMFGGGTYEQYF
many	TRBV4-3	TRBD1	TRBJ1-2	TGCGCCAGCAGCCAAGAGGGACAGCTCTATGGCTACACCTTC	CASSQEGQLYGYTF
NA	TRBV7-9	NA	TRBJ1-1	TGTGCCAGCAGCTTCTCCCGGACCGTAGAAGCTTTCTTT	CASSFSRTVEAFF
NA	TRBV5-1	TRBD2	TRBJ2-3	TGCGCCAGCAGCTTGTTTGGGACTAGCGGGAGTGGTGCAGATACGCAGTATTTT	CASSLFGTSGSGADTQYF
many	TRBV28	NA	TRBJ2-5	TGTGCCAGCAGTGGCGGGACCTTGGGGGAGACCCAGTACTTC	CASSGGTLGETQYF
NA	TRBV9	NA	TRBJ1-3	TGTGCCAGCAGCGTAGATATATCTGGAAACACCATATATTTT	CASSVDISGNTIYF
many	TRBV24-1	TRBD1	TRBJ2-3	TGTGCCACCAGTGATATATCGACAGGGGCAGATACGCAGTATTTT	CATSDISTGADTQYF
many	TRBV5-1	NA	TRBJ1-2	TGCGCCAGCAGCTTGGAATGGAACTATGGCTACACCTTC	CASSLEWNYGYTF
many	TRBV11-2	NA	TRBJ2-1	TGTGCCAGCAGCTCCCACAGCAGCTCCTACAATGAGCAGTTCTTC	CASSSHSSSYNEQFF
few	TRBV12-3/TRBV12-4	NA	TRBJ2-7	TGTGCCAGCAGTTTTGGCCTCTACGAGCAGTACTTC	CASSFGLYEQYF
many	TRBV7-9	TRBD2	TRBJ2-1	TGTGCCAGCAGCTTAAAAGGAGGGAGGGCCCACTACAATGAGCAGTTCTTC	CASSLKGGRAHYNEQFF
many	TRBV27	NA	TRBJ2-7	TGTGCCAGCACCGGAGCCTACGAGCAGTACTTC	CASTGAYEQYF
many	TRBV5-1	NA	TRBJ1-6	TGCGCCAGCAGCTTGGGACGGATCCGAAATTCACCCCTCCACTTT	CASSLGRIRNSPLHF
many	TRBV6-5	NA	TRBJ1-2	TGTGCCAGCAGTTACTCACAGGCTAACTATGGCTACACCTTC	CASSYSQANYGYTF
many	TRBV30	NA	TRBJ1-1	TGTGCAACCCGTCCGGAAGACACTGAAGCTTTCTTT	CATRPEDTEAFF
many	TRBV5-1	NA	TRBJ2-5	TGCGCCAGCAGCTTGGCAGGGCCCGGGTCTATGCAAGAGACCCAGTACTTC	CASSLAGPGSMQETQYF
many	TRBV21-1	NA	TRBJ1-4	TGTGCCAGCAGCTACATCAGGGGTGAAAAACTGTTTTTT	CASSYIRGEKLFF
many	TRBV28	TRBD2	TRBJ2-7	TGTGCCAGCAGTTGGGCGGGAGGAGTCTACGAGCAGTACTTC	CASSWAGGVYEQYF
many	TRBV5-6	NA	TRBJ1-5	TGTGCCAGCAGCTTAGGCAGGCGTCAGCCCCAGCATTTT	CASSLGRRQPQHF
few	TRBV20-1	NA	TRBJ1-1	TGCAGTGCCCGCGATCCCAACAGAGACACTGAAGCTTTCTTT	CSARDPNRDTEAFF
many	TRBV20-1	NA	TRBJ2-2	TGCAGTGCTAGAAACAGTGTAACCGGGGAGCTGTTTTTT	CSARNSVTGELFF
NA	TRBV15	NA	TRBJ1-1	TGTGCCACCAGCAGAGATTTGGGGGTTGGAGACACTGAAGCTTTCTTT	CATSRDLGVGDTEAFF
NA	TRBV29-1	NA	TRBJ2-5	TGCAGCGTTGAGACCTCGGAAACGGTGTACTTC	CSVETSETVYF
NA	TRBV25-1	NA	TRBJ1-1	TGTGCCAGCAGTGAACGGCGGGGTCTCAAAGCTTTCTTT	CASSERRGLKAFF
many	TRBV7-2	NA	TRBJ2-3	TGTGCCAGCAGCTTAGCCGGACTTCGCACAGATACGCAGTATTTT	CASSLAGLRTDTQYF
many	TRBV14	TRBD2	TRBJ2-1	TGTGCCAGCAGCCAAGAGTTTCTAGCGGGAGGGGAAGAGCAGTTCTTC	CASSQEFLAGGEEQFF
NA	TRBV3-1	TRBD2	TRBJ2-7	TGTGCCAGCAGCCAAGGAGCGGGAGGGCCCTACGAGCAGTACTTC	CASSQGAGGPYEQYF
many	TRBV25-1	NA	TRBJ2-1	TGTGCCAGCAGCGAAACTGGCTCCTACAATGAGCAGTTCTTC	CASSETGSYNEQFF
NA	TRBV7-2	TRBD2	TRBJ2-7	TGTGCCAGCAGCCCAGGACTAGCGGGGGGGCCAGGGGAGCAGTACTTC	CASSPGLAGGPGEQYF
many	TRBV7-9	NA	TRBJ1-1	TGTGCCAGCAGTTTAACCGGGGGGGGAAGCGGGACTGAAGCTTTCTTT	CASSLTGGGSGTEAFF
many	TRBV24-1	NA	TRBJ1-5	TGTGCCACCAGTGAGCGGGACACGCAGCCCCAGCATTTT	CATSERDTQPQHF
many	TRBV28	TRBD2	TRBJ2-1	TGTGCCAGCAGCCTACGGCGCACGAGGCGGGAGAGACACAATGAGCAGTTCTTC	CASSLRRTRRERHNEQFF
many	TRBV5-1	NA	TRBJ2-1	TGCGCCAGCAGCAGCCGCCCTCGATACAATGAGCAGTTCTTC	CASSSRPRYNEQFF
few	TRBV7-9	NA	TRBJ1-1	TGTGCCAGCACCGAGACAGTGAACACTGAAGCTTTCTTT	CASTETVNTEAFF
NA	TRBV27	NA	TRBJ2-7	TGTGCCAGCAGCCGTAGCGTGAACTACGAGCAGTACTTC	CASSRSVNYEQYF
many	TRBV28	NA	TRBJ2-2	TGTGCCAGCAGTTTGGTGAAGGGGCTCGGCACCGGGGAGCTGTTTTTT	CASSLVKGLGTGELFF
NA	TRBV20-1	TRBD2	TRBJ2-1	TGCAGTGCTATCTTGAGCGGGAGGCCCGACCACAATGAGCAGTTCTTC	CSAILSGRPDHNEQFF
NA	TRBV3-1	NA	TRBJ1-1	TGTGCCAGCAGCCCGGCCCGTTTGGGACAAGCGGTGACTGAAGCTTTCTTT	CASSPARLGQAVTEAFF
many	TRBV29-1	TRBD1	TRBJ1-2	TGCAGCGTTAACCGGGACAGGGACCCCCCCGTCTTC	CSVNRDRDPPVF
NA	TRBV6-5	NA	TRBJ2-7	TGTGCCAGCAGTTACCCAGACAGGACCTACGAGCAGTACTTC	CASSYPDRTYEQYF
many	TRBV12-3/TRBV12-4	NA	TRBJ1-5	TGTGCCAGCAGTTTACTGGGGGCGGCTCAGCCCCAGCATTTT	CASSLLGAAQPQHF
many	TRBV12-3/TRBV12-4	NA	TRBJ1-1	TGTGCCAGCGGGTCCTCCGGTGGGGGCACTGAAGCTTTCTTT	CASGSSGGGTEAFF